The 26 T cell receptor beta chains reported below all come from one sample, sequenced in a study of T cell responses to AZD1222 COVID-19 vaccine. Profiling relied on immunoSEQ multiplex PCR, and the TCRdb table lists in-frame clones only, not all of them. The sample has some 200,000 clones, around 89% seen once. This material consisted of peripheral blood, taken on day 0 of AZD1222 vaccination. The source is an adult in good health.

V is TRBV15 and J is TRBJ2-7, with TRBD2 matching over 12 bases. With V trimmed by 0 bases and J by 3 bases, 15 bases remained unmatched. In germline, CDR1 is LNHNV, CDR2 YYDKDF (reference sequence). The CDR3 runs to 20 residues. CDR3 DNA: TGTGCCACCAGCAGAGATGTTGTAGCGGCTAGCGGGGGGGGACTCTACGAGCAGTACTTC. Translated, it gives CATSRDVVAASGGGLYEQYF.

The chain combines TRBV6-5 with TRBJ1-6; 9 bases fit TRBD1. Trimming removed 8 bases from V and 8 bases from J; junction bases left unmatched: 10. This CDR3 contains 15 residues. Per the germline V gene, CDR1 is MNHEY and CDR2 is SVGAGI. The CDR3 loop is CASALQGAGDSPLHF. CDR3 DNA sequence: TGTGCCAGCGCATTACAGGGGGCAGGGGATTCACCCCTCCACTTT.

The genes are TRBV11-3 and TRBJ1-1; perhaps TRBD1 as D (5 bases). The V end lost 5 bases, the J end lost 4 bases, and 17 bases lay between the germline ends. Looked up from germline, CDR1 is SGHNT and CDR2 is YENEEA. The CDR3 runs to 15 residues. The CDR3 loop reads CASSTRQGSGTEAFF. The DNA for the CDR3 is TGTGCCAGCAGCACTCGTCAGGGTTCCGGCACTGAAGCTTTCTTT.

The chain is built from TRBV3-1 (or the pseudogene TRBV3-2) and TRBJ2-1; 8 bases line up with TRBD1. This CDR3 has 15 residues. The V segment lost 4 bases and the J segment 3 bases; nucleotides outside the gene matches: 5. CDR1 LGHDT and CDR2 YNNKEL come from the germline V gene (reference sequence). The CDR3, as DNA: TGTGCCAGCAGCCCGGGACAGGAGTTCTACAATGAGCAGTTCTTC. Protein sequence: CASSPGQEFYNEQFF.

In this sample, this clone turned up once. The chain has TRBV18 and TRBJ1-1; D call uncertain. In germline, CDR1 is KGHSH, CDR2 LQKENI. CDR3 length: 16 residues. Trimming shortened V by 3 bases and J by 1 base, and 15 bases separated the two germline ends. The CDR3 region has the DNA TGTGCCAGCTCACCCCCCATCGGAGTGGGGAACACTGAAGCTTTCTTT. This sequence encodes CASSPPIGVGNTEAFF.

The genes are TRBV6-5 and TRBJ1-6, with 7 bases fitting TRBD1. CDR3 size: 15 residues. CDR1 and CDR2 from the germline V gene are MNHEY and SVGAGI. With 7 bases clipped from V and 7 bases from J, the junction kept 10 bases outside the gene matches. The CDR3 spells CASNNRQGLNSPLHF. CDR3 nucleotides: TGTGCCAGCAATAACAGACAGGGCCTAAATTCACCCCTCCACTTT.

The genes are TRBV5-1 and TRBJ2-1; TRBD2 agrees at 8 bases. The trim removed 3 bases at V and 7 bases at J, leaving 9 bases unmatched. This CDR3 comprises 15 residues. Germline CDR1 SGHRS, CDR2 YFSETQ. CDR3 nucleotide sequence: TGCGCCAGCAGCTGGAGCGGGGGATCTGGGAATGAGCAGTTCTTC. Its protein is CASSWSGGSGNEQFF.

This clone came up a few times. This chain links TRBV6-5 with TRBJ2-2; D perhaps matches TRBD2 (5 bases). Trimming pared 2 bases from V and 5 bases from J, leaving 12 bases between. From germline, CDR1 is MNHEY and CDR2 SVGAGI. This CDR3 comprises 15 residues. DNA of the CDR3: TGTGCCAGCAGTTACATGGGGAGCCAAACCGGGGAGCTGTTTTTT. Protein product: CASSYMGSQTGELFF.

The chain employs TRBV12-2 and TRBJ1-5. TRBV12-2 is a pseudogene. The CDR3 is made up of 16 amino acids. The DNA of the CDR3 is TGTGCAAGTCGCTTAGAAGGCAGATTTAGCAATCAGCCCCAGCATTTT. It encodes CASRLEGRFSNQPQHF.

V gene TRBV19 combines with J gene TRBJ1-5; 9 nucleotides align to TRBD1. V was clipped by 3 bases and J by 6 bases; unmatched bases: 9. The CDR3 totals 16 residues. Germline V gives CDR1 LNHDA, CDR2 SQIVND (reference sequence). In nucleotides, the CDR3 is TGTGCCAGTAGTATGATATGGGGGACAGGGAGTCAGCCCCAGCATTTT. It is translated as CASSMIWGTGSQPQHF.

CDR3 sequence: CASSLGTAGNTIYF. CDR3 bases: TGCGCCAGCAGCTTGGGGACAGCTGGAAACACCATATATTTT. The chain uses TRBV5-1 and TRBJ1-3; tentatively, D is TRBD1 (6 bases). CDR1 SGHRS and CDR2 YFSETQ come from the germline V gene. Trimming stripped 0 bases from V and 2 bases from J, with 6 bases between. CDR3 length: 14 residues. Looking up the rest from reference TRBV5-1 and TRBJ1-3 gives the full variable domain: KAGVTQTPRYLIKTRGQQVTLSCSPISGHRSVSWYQQTPGQGLQFLFEYFSETQRNKGNFPGRFSGRQFSNSRSEMNVSTLELGDSALYLCASSLGTAGNTIYFGEGSWLTVV.

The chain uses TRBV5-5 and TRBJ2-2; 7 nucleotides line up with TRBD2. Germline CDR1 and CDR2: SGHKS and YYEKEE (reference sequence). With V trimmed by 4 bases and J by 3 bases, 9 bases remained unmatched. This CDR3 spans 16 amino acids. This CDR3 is CASSVARGGDTGELFF. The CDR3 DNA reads TGTGCCAGCAGCGTGGCGAGGGGAGGGGACACCGGGGAGCTGTTTTTT.

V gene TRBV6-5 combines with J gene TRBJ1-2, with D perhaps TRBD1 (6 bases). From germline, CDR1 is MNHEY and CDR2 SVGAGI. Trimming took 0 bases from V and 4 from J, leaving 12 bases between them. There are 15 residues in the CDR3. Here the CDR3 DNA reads TGTGCCAGCAGTTACTCCCCCTCAGGGGTCTATGGCTACACCTTC. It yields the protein CASSYSPSGVYGYTF.

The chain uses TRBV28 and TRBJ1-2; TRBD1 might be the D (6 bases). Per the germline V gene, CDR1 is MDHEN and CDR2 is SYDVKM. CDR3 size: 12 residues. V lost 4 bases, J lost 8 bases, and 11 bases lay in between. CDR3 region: CASSSGVKGYTF. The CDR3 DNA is TGTGCCAGCAGTTCAGGGGTTAAAGGCTACACCTTC.

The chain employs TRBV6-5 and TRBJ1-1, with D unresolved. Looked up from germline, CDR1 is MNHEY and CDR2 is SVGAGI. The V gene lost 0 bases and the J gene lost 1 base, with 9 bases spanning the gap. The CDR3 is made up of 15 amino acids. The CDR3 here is CASSYSVLGNTEAFF. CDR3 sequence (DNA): TGTGCCAGCAGTTACTCGGTCCTGGGGAACACTGAAGCTTTCTTT.

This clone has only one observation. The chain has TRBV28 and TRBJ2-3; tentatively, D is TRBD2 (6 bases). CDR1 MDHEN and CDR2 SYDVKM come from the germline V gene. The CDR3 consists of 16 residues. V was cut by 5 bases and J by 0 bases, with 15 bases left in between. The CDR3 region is CASSPPRGISTDTQYF. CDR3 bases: TGTGCCAGCAGTCCCCCTCGCGGGATTAGCACAGATACGCAGTATTTT.

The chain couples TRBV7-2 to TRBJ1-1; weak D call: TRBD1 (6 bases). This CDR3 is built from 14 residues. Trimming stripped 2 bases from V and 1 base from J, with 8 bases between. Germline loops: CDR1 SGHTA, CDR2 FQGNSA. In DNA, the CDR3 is TGTGCCAGCAGCTTAACAGGGAGGAACACTGAAGCTTTCTTT. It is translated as CASSLTGRNTEAFF.

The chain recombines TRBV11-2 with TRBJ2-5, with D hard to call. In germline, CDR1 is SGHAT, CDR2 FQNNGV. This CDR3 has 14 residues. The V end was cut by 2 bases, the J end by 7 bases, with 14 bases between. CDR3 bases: TGTGCCAGCAGCTTACCCACTCGCACCGGGACCCAGTACTTC. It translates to CASSLPTRTGTQYF.

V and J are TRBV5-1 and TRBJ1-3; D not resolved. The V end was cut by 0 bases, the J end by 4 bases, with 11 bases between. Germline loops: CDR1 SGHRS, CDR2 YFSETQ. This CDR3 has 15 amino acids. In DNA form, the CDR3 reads TGCGCCAGCAGCTTGGGTCTCGCGAGGGGAAACACCATATATTTT. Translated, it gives CASSLGLARGNTIYF. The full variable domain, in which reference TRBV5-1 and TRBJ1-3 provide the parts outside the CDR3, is KAGVTQTPRYLIKTRGQQVTLSCSPISGHRSVSWYQQTPGQGLQFLFEYFSETQRNKGNFPGRFSGRQFSNSRSEMNVSTLELGDSALYLCASSLGLARGNTIYFGEGSWLTVV.

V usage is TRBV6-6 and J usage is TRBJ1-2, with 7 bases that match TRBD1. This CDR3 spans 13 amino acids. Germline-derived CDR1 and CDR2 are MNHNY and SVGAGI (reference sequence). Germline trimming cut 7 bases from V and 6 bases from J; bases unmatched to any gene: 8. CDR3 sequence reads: CASTGGTANGYTF. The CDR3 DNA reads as TGTGCCAGCACGGGGGGGACAGCCAATGGCTACACCTTC.

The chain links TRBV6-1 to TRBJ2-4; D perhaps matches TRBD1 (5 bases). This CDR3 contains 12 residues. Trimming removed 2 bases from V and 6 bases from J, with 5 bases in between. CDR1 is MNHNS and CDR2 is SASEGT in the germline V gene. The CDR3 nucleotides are TGTGCCAGCAGTGAACAGGGAAACATTCAGTACTTC. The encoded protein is CASSEQGNIQYF.

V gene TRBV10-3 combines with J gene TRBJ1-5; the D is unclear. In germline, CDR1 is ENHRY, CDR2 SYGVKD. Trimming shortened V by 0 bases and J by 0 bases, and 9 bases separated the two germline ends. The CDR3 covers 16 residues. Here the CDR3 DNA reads TGTGCCATCAGTGAGTCGGGATACATTAGCAATCAGCCCCAGCATTTT. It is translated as CAISESGYISNQPQHF.

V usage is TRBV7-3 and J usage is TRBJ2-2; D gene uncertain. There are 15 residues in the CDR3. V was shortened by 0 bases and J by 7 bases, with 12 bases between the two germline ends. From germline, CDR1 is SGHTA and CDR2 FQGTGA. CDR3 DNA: TGTGCCAGCAGCTTAACGTTAAACTCAAACGGGGAGCTGTTTTTT. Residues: CASSLTLNSNGELFF.

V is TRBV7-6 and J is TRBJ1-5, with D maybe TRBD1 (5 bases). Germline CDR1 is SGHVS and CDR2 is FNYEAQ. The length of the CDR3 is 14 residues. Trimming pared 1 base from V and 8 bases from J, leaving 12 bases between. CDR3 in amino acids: CASSLVRGAEPQHF. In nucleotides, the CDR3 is TGTGCCAGCAGCTTAGTGAGGGGCGCGGAGCCCCAGCATTTT.

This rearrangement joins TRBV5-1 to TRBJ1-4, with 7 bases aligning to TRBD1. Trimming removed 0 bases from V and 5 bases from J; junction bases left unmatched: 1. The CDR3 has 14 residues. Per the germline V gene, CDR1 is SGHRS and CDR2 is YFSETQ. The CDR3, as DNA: TGCGCCAGCAGCTTGGCGACAGGGAATGAAAAACTGTTTTTT. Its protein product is CASSLATGNEKLFF.

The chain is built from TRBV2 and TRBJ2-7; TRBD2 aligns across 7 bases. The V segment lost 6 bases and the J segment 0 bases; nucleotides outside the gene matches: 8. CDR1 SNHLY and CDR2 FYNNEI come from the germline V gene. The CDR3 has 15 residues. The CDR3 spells CASRDVGTNSYEQYF. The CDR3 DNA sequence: TGTGCCAGCAGGGACGTCGGGACTAACTCCTACGAGCAGTACTTC.